The 12 T cell receptor beta chains below were found in one sample sequenced in a study of control samples from healthy donors and cancer patients. Generated by immunoSEQ multiplex PCR, the TCRdb table keeps only in-frame clones and is missing some. Among roughly 6,900 clones listed, approximately 86% were seen once. Sequenced: PBMCs. The receptor set was obtained from a man aged 65 to 79 with lung cancer.

The chain is built from TRBV9 and TRBJ2-3; D is unresolved. CDR1 and CDR2 from the germline V gene are SGDLS and YYNGEE. The CDR3 runs 16 residues. V lost 2 bases to trimming and J lost 2 bases, with 15 bases between them. The chain's CDR3 is CASSVVGFRNTDTQYF. The CDR3 DNA reads TGTGCCAGCAGCGTCGTAGGATTCAGGAACACAGATACGCAGTATTTT. Full variable domain (rest looked up from reference TRBV9 and TRBJ2-3): DSGVTQTPKHLITATGQRVTLRCSPRSGDLSVYWYQQSLDQGLQFLIQYYNGEERAKGNILERFSAQQFPDLHSELNLSSLELGDSALYFCASSVVGFRNTDTQYFGPGTRLTVL.

This chain uses TRBV28 with TRBJ2-1; D call uncertain. Germline V gene sequence: CDR1 MDHEN, CDR2 SYDVKM. The CDR3 runs 13 residues. V shed 3 bases and J shed 4 bases, with 7 bases lying between them. CDR3 sequence reads: CASSFGSYNEQFF. CDR3 DNA: TGTGCCAGCAGTTTCGGCAGTTACAATGAGCAGTTCTTC.

The rearrangement joins TRBV7-2 to TRBJ1-2, with TRBD1 matching over 9 bases. The ends lost 7 bases at V and 8 bases at J; junction bases unmatched: 11. Germline assignment: CDR1 SGHTA and CDR2 FQGNSA. The CDR3 covers 14 residues. The CDR3 DNA reads as TGTGCCAGCAATCAGGGGGACAGGGCGTCGGGCTACACCTTC. It translates to CASNQGDRASGYTF.

This chain links TRBV10-3 with TRBJ2-6; D unresolved. There are 13 residues in the CDR3. CDR1 and CDR2 from the germline V gene are ENHRY and SYGVKD. The germline V and J ends were trimmed by 3 bases and 15 bases, with 15 bases remaining between them. CDR3 sequence reads: CAISERAASGLTF. CDR3 DNA sequence: TGTGCCATCAGTGAAAGGGCGGCCTCGGGCCTGACTTTC.

The V gene is TRBV5-6, the J gene TRBJ2-1; TRBD1 matches at 9 bases. The CDR3 spans 15 residues. The ends lost 4 bases at V and 3 bases at J; junction bases unmatched: 5. Germline lookup yields CDR1 SGHDT and CDR2 YYEEEE. The CDR3 sequence is CASSAGQGGYNEQFF. CDR3 bases: TGTGCCAGCAGCGCGGGACAGGGTGGCTACAATGAGCAGTTCTTC.

This sequence joins TRBV5-4 and TRBJ2-1; 12 bases are shared with TRBD2. Germline V gene sequence: CDR1 SGHNT, CDR2 YYREEE (reference sequence). After removal of 0 bases from V and 7 bases from J, the junction contained 11 bases not matched to a gene. There are 18 residues in the CDR3. The CDR3 loop is CASSLGGLAGGPGNEQFF. The DNA for the CDR3 is TGTGCCAGCAGCTTGGGGGGGCTAGCGGGAGGGCCGGGAAATGAGCAGTTCTTC.

The V gene is TRBV18, the J gene TRBJ2-7; 7 bases are a match to TRBD2. Losses at the gene ends were 3 bases for V and 2 bases for J; bases not matched to a gene: 10. Germline CDR1 reads KGHSH; CDR2 reads LQKENI. This CDR3 has 16 amino acids. CDR3: CASSPRASSGAYEQYF. CDR3 in DNA: TGTGCCAGCTCACCTCGAGCGTCTAGCGGAGCCTACGAGCAGTACTTC.

This chain links TRBV10-1 with TRBJ2-2, with D perhaps TRBD2 (6 bases). CDR1 and CDR2 from the germline V gene are WNHNN and SYGVQD (reference sequence). The CDR3 runs 13 residues. The V gene lost 5 bases and the J gene lost 6 bases, with 10 bases spanning the gap. The CDR3 nucleotides read TGCGCCAGCAGTCGGGACTTGGCCGGGGAGCTGTTTTTT. Translation gives CASSRDLAGELFF.

The V call is TRBV6-5, the J call TRBJ1-6; maybe TRBD1 (5 bases). The CDR3 loop spans 15 amino acids. Trimming removed 5 bases from V and 7 bases from J, with 15 bases in between. Germline assignment: CDR1 MNHEY and CDR2 SVGAGI. The CDR3 loop reads CASSPFRAGNSPLHF. The CDR3 coding sequence is TGTGCCAGCAGTCCCTTTCGGGCAGGGAATTCACCCCTCCACTTT.

The rearrangement uses TRBV9 and TRBJ1-2; D is possibly TRBD1 (5 bases). The germline gives CDR1 SGDLS, CDR2 YYNGEE. This CDR3 is 13 amino acids long. V lost 4 bases and J lost 2, with 9 bases in between. The CDR3 sequence: CASSPDTNYGYTF. CDR3 in DNA: TGTGCCAGCAGCCCGGACACGAACTATGGCTACACCTTC.

The chain uses TRBV5-1 and TRBJ2-2; TRBD1 aligns across 9 bases. The CDR3 runs 14 residues. Per germline, CDR1 SGHRS and CDR2 YFSETQ. The ends lost 4 bases at V and 6 bases at J; junction bases unmatched: 4. The CDR3 is CASSPRTGAGELFF. The CDR3 DNA follows: TGCGCCAGCAGCCCCCGGACAGGGGCCGGGGAGCTGTTTTTT.

This clone was detected a few times. This rearrangement joins TRBV9 to TRBJ2-7; 12 positions agree with TRBD1. The CDR3 covers 16 residues. Unmatched junction bases numbered 6, after V lost 0 bases and J lost 5 bases. Germline V CDR1 and CDR2: SGDLS, YYNGEE. CDR3 protein: CASSVGWDRGLDEQYF. The CDR3 DNA sequence: TGTGCCAGCAGCGTAGGTTGGGACAGGGGGCTCGACGAGCAGTACTTC.